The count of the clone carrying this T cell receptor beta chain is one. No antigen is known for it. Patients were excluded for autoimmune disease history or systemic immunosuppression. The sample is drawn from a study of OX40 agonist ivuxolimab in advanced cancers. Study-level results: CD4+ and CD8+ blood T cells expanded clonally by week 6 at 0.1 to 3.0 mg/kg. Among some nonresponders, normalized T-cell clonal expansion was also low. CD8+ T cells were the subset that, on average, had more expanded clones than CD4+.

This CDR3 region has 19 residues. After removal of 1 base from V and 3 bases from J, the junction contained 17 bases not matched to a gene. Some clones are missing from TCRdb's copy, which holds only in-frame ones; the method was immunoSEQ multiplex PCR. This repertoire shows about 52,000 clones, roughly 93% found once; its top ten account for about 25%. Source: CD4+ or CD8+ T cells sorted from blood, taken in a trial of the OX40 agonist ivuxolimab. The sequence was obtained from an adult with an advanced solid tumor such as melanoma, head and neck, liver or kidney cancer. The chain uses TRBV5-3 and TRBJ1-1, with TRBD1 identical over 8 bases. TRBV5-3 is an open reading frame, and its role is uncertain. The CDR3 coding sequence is TGTGCCAGAAGCTTGTCAGGGGGCGCGAACTGGAGCGGGGACACTGAAGCTTTCTTT. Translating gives CARSLSGGANWSGDTEAFF.